Sequencing of this T cell receptor beta chain was carried out in a study of cytomegalovirus exposure and HLA in healthy donors. The study, taken as a whole, reports: In the 120 or so validation repertoires, just under 95% of cluster scores exceeded 0, per a later analysis. A list of 150 or so TCR beta chains associated with cytomegalovirus was given.

On this clone: The antigen is not known.

Here immunoSEQ multiplex PCR was the method, and the copy in TCRdb shows in-frame clones only, minus some. Among about 56,000 clones, 90% to 97% were seen once, and the ten largest hold 0.9% to 1.5%. This CDR3 contains 18 residues. Trimming cost V 0 bases and J 3 bases, with 18 bases left between them. CDR1 and CDR2 (germline): LGHNA, YSLEER. The genes are TRBV4-3 and TRBJ1-3, with D unclear. The sequence came from a woman between 18 and 29 years old in good health and CMV-seronegative. Material for sequencing was PBMCs. CDR3 residues: CASSQDWSRLRIGNTIYF. CDR3 in DNA: TGCGCCAGCAGCCAAGATTGGAGTCGGCTTAGAATTGGAAACACCATATATTTT.